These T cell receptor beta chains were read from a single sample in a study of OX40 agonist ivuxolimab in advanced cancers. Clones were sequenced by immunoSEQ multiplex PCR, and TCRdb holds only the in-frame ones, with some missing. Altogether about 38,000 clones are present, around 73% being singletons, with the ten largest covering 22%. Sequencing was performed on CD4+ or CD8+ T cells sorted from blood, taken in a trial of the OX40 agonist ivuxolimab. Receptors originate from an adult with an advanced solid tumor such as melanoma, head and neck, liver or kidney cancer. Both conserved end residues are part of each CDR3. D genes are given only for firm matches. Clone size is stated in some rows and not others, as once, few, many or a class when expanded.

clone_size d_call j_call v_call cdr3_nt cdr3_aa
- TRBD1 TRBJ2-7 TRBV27 TGTGCCAGCAGCGAGGGACAGGGGGCAAACGAGCAGTACTTC CASSEGQGANEQYF
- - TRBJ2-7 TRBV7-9 TGTGCCAGCAGGACAGGAGATACCTACGAGCAGTACTTC CASRTGDTYEQYF
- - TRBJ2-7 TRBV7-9 TGTGCCAGCAGCTTCACCATGCCGGCCCCCCTCTCGTTC CASSFTMPAPLSF
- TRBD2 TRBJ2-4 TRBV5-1 TGCGCCAGCAGCTTGGTCGGCGGGAGGGACATTCAGTACTTC CASSLVGGRDIQYF
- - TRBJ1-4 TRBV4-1 TGCGCCAGCAGCCAGGATTTGGTAGAAAAACTGTTTTTT CASSQDLVEKLFF
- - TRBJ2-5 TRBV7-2 TGTGCCAGCAGCCCCACGTGGGAGACCCAGTACTTC CASSPTWETQYF
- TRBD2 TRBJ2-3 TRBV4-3 TGCGCCAGCAGCGTAGGAGTTCGAGCGGGGGGGCCAGATACGCAGTATTTT CASSVGVRAGGPDTQYF
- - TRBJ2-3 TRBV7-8 TGTGCCAGCACTCCGACTACATCCACAGATACGCAGTATTTT CASTPTTSTDTQYF
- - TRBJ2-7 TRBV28 TGTGCCAGCAGTTTCTCGGCAGTCCTATGGCAGTACTTC CASSFSAVLWQYF
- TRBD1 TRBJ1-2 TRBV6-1 TGTGCCAGCAGTGAAGGTACGGGACAGACGGTGTCTTATGGCTACACCTTC CASSEGTGQTVSYGYTF
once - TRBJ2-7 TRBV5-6 TGTGCCAGCAAGGGATCCTCCTACGAGCAGTACTTC CASKGSSYEQYF
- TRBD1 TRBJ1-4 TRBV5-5 TGTGCCAGCAGCCGAAGGGACAGGGAGGACGAAAAACTGTTTTTT CASSRRDREDEKLFF
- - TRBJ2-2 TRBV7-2 TGTGCCAGCAGCGCGGCGCGGGGGCCCACCGGGGAGCTGTTTTTT CASSAARGPTGELFF
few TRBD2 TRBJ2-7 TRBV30 TGTGCCTGGAGTGCCAGACTAGCGGGAGAAAGCGAGCAGTACTTC CAWSARLAGESEQYF
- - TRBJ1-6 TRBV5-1 TGCGCCAGCAGCCAACACACAGGGTTTGCTTCACCCCTCCACTTT CASSQHTGFASPLHF
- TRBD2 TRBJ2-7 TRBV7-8 TGTGCATCCGCCGGGAGGACTACGGGTTACGAGCAGTACTTC CASAGRTTGYEQYF
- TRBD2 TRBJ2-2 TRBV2 TGTGCCAGTAGAGGGACTAGCGGGAGTACCGGGGAGCTGTTTTTT CASRGTSGSTGELFF
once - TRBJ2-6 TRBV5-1 TGCGCCAGCACACCCTTAGGGTTGGAAGGGGCCAACGTCCTGACTTTC CASTPLGLEGANVLTF
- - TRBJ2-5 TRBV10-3 TGTGCCATCAGTGAGAGCAGGGAAGAGACCCAGTACTTC CAISESREETQYF
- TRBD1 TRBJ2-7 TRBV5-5 TGTGCCAGTAGGGATAAGGGACAGGGAATAGGCTCCTACGAGCAGTACTTC CASRDKGQGIGSYEQYF
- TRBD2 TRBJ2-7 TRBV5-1 TGCGCCAGCAGCGTGCTAGCGGGGGATTCCTACGAGCAGTACTTC CASSVLAGDSYEQYF
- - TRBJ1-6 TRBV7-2 TGTGCCAGCAGCTTTGCGGAGAGTTCACCCCTCCACTTT CASSFAESSPLHF
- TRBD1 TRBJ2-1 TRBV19 TGTGCCAGTAGTAGTCGGCTTCGGACAGGGGGCTACAATGAGCAGTTCTTC CASSSRLRTGGYNEQFF
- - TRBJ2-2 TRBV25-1 TGTGCCAGCAGTGAATCCCGCAGGGGCACCGGGGAGCTGTTTTTT CASSESRRGTGELFF
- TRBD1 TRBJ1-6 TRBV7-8 TGTGCCAGCAGCTTGGGACAGGTCAAAAATTCACCCCTCCACTTT CASSLGQVKNSPLHF
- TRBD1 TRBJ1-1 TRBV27 TGTGCCAGCAGTCCAGGACAGGGTATTGCTGAAGCTTTCTTT CASSPGQGIAEAFF
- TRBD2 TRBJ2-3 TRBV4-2 TGTGCCAGCAGCCAACGGACTAGCGGGGGCCCTACAGATACGCAGTATTTT CASSQRTSGGPTDTQYF
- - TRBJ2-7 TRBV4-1 TGCGCCAGCAGCCAAGAATCGGTGTTCGAGCAGTACTTC CASSQESVFEQYF
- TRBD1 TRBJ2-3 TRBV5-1 TGCGCCAGCCTACCATACCCAGGGGGCTTGGCAGATACGCAGTATTTT CASLPYPGGLADTQYF
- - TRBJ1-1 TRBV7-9 TGTGCCAGCAGCTTCGGCGGGACGGTGAACACTGAAGCTTTCTTT CASSFGGTVNTEAFF
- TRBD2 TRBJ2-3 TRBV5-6 TGTGCCAGCAGCTTGGCCTTCAGGGAGGGGATAACAGATACGCAGTATTTT CASSLAFREGITDTQYF
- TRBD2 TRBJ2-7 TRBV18 TGTGCCAGCTCACCAGAGACTAGCGGATTAGGGCAGTACTTC CASSPETSGLGQYF
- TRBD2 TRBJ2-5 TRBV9 TGTGCCAGCAGCGTAGAGGGGACTAGCGCCACAGAGACCCAGTACTTC CASSVEGTSATETQYF
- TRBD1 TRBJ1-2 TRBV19 TGTGCCAGTAGTGTACAGGGGATGGAGGATGGCTACACCTTC CASSVQGMEDGYTF
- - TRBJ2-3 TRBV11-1 TGTGCCAGCAGCTTAGATATTAGCACAGATACGCAGTATTTT CASSLDISTDTQYF
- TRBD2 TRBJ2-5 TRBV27 TGTGCCAGCAGTCTTTCCCCGGGGGAGGCTAGCGGGCTGGAGACCCAGTACTTC CASSLSPGEASGLETQYF
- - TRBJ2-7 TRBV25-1 TGTGCCAGCAGTGAATATAACAGTCCCTCCTACGAGCAGTACTTC CASSEYNSPSYEQYF
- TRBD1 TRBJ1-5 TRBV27 TGTGCCAGCAGTTTAAATGATCGGGACAGGGGGATCGTGAAGCATTTT CASSLNDRDRGIVKHF
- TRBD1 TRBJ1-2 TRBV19 TGTGCCAGTAGTACAGGTGGGGGAGACAGGGCTGGCGGCTACACCTTC CASSTGGGDRAGGYTF
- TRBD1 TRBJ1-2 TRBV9 TGTGCCAGCAGACCGGGACAGGGGGCGCGTGGCTACACCTTC CASRPGQGARGYTF
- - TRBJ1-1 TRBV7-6 TGTGCCAGCAGCTTAGCCATTACAGGGTCTTGGACTGAAGCTTTCTTT CASSLAITGSWTEAFF
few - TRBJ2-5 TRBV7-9 TGTGCCAGCAGCGGATGGGCAGGAAAAGAGACCCAGTACTTC CASSGWAGKETQYF
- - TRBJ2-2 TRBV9 TGTGCCAGCAGCGTACCACAGGGCGCGAACACCGGGGAGCTGTTTTTT CASSVPQGANTGELFF
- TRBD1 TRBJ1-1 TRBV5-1 TGCGCCAGCAGTTTTCCCGGGACAGTCGCTTTCTTT CASSFPGTVAFF
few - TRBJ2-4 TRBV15 TGTGCCACCAGCAGAGACTGGACAGACAAAAACATTCAGTACTTC CATSRDWTDKNIQYF